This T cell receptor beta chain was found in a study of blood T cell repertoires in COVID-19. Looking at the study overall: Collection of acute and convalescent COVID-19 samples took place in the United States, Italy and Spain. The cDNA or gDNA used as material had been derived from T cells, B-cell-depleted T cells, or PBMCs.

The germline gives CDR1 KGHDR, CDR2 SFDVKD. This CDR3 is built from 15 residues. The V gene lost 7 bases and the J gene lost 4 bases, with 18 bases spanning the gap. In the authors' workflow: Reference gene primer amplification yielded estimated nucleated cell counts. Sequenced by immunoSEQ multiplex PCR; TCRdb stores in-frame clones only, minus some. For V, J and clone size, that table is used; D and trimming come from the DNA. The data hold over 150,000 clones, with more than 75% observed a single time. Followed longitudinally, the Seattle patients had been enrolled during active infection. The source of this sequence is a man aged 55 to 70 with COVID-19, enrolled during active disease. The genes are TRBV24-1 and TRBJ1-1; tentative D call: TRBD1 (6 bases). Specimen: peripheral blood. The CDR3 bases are TGTGCCACCAGATCTACGGGGGGGCGAGGCACTGAAGCTTTCTTT. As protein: CATRSTGGRGTEAFF.